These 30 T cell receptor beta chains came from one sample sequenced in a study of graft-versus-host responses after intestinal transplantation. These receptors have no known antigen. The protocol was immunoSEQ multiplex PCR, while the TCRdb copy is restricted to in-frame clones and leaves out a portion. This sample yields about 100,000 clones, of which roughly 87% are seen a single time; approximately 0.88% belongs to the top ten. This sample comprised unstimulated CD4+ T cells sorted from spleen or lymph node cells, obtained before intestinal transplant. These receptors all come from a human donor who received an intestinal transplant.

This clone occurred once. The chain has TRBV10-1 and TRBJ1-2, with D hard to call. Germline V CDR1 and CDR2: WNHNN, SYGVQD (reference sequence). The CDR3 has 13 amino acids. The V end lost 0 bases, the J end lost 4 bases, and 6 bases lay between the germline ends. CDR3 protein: CASSESLLYGYTF. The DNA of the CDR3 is TGCGCCAGCAGTGAGTCGCTGCTCTATGGCTACACCTTC.

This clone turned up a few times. CDR3 sequence reads: CASSEAQGANYGYTF. The CDR3 DNA reads TGTGCCAGCAGTGAAGCACAGGGGGCTAACTATGGCTACACCTTC. The V call is TRBV2, the J call TRBJ1-2, with 8 bases identical to TRBD1. V lost 0 bases to trimming and J lost 0 bases; unmatched junction nucleotides: 0. The CDR3 contains 15 residues. Per germline, CDR1 SNHLY and CDR2 FYNNEI. The full variable domain, completed using reference TRBV2 and TRBJ1-2, is EPEVTQTPSHQVTQMGQEVILRCVPISNHLYFYWYRQILGQKVEFLVSFYNNEISEKSEIFDDQFSVERPDGSNFTLKIRSTKLEDSAMYFCASSEAQGANYGYTFGSGTRLTVV.

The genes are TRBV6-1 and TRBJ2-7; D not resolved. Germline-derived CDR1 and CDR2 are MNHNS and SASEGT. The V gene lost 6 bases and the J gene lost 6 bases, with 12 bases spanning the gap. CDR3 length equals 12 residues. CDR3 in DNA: TGTGCCAGCAGGGGGAATAGTGGCGAGCAGTACTTC. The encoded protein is CASRGNSGEQYF.

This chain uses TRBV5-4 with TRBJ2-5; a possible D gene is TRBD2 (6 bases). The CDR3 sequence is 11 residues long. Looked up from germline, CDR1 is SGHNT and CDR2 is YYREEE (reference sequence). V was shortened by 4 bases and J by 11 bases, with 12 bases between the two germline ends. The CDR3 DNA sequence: TGTGCCAGCAGCGCTGGGACTCAGCAGTACTTC. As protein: CASSAGTQQYF.

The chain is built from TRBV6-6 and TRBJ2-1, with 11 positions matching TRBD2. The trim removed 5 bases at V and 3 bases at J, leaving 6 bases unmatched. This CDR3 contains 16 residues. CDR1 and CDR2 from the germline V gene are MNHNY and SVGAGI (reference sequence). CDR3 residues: CASSATGTSGYNEQFF. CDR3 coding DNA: TGTGCCAGCAGTGCCACCGGGACTAGCGGCTACAATGAGCAGTTCTTC.

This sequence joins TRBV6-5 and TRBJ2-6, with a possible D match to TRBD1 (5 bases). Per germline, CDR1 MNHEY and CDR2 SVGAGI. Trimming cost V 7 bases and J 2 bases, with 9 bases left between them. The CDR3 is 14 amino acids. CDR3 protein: CASKGPPGANVLTF. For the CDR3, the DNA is TGTGCCAGCAAGGGGCCCCCTGGGGCCAACGTCCTGACTTTC.

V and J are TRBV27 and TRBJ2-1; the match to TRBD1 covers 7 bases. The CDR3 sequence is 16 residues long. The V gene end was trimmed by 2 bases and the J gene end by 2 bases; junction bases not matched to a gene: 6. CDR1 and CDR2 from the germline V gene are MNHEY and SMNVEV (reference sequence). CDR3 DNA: TGTGCCAGCAGTTTAGACAGGGTATTCGCCTACAATGAGCAGTTCTTC. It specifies CASSLDRVFAYNEQFF.

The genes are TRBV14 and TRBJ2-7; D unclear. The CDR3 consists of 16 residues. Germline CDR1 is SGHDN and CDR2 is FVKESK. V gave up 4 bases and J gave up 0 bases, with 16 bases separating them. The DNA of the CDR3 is TGTGCCAGCAGCCCTAACATTTACGGATCCTCCTACGAGCAGTACTTC. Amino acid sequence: CASSPNIYGSSYEQYF. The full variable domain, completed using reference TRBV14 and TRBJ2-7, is EAGVTQFPSHSVIEKGQTVTLRCDPISGHDNLYWYRRVMGKEIKFLLHFVKESKQDESGMPNNRFLAERTGGTYSTLKVQPAELEDSGVYFCASSPNIYGSSYEQYFGPGTRLTVT.

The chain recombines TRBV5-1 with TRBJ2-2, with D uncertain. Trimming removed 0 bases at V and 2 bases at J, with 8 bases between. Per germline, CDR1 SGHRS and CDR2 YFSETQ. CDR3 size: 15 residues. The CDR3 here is CASSLVPINTGELFF. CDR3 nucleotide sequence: TGCGCCAGCAGCTTGGTCCCTATCAACACCGGGGAGCTGTTTTTT.

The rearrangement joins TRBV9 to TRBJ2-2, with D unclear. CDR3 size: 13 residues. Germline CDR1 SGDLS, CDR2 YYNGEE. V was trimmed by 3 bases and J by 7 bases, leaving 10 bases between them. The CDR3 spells CASSGFVGGELFF. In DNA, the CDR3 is TGTGCCAGCAGCGGTTTTGTAGGCGGGGAGCTGTTTTTT.

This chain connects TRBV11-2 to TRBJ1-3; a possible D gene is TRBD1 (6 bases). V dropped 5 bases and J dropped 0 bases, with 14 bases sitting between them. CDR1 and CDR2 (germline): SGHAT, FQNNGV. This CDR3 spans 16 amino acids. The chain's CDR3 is CASSAYRASSGNTIYF. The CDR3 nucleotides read TGTGCCAGCAGCGCTTACAGGGCGAGCTCTGGAAACACCATATATTTT.

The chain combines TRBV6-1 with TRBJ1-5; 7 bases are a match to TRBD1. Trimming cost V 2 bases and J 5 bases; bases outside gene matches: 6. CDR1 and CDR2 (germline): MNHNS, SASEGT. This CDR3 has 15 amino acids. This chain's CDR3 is CASSETGQAYQPQHF. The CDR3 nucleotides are TGTGCCAGCAGTGAAACAGGACAGGCATATCAGCCCCAGCATTTT.

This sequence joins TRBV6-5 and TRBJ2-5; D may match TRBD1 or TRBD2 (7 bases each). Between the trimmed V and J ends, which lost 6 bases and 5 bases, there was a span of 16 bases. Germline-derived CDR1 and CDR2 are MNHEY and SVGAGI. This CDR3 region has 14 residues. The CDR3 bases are TGTGCCAGCAGACCGACAGGGAGGGGGGAGACCCAGTACTTC. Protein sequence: CASRPTGRGETQYF.

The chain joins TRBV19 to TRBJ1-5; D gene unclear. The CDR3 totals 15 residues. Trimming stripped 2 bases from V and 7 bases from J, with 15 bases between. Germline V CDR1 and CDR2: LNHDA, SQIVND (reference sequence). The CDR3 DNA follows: TGTGCCAGTAGTATACCCCTCCTACAGATACAGCCCCAGCATTTT. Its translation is CASSIPLLQIQPQHF. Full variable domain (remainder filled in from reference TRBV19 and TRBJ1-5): DGGITQSPKYLFRKEGQNVTLSCEQNLNHDAMYWYRQDPGQGLRLIYYSQIVNDFQKGDIAEGYSVSREKKESFPLTVTSAQKNPTAFYLCASSIPLLQIQPQHFGDGTRLSIL.

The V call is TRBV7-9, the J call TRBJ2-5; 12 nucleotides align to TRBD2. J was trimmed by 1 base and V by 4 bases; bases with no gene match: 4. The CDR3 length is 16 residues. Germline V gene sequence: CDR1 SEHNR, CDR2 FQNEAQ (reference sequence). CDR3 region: CASSSGLAGPQETQYF. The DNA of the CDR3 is TGTGCCAGCAGCTCCGGACTAGCGGGGCCCCAAGAGACCCAGTACTTC.

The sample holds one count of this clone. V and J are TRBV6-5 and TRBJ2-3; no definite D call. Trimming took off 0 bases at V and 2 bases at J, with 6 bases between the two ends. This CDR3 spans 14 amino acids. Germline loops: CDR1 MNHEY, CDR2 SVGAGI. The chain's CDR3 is CASSYSRNTDTQYF. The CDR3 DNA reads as TGTGCCAGCAGTTACTCGCGGAACACAGATACGCAGTATTTT.

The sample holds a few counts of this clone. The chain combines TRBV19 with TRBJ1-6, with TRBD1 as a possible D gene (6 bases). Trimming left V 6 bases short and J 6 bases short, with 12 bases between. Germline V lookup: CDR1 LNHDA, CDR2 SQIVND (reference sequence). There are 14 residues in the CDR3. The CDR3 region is CASRRGHLNSPLHF. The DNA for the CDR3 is TGTGCCAGTAGACGGGGACACCTTAATTCACCCCTCCACTTT.

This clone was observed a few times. CDR3 sequence reads: CAWSTRGRRNTIYF. The DNA of the CDR3 is TGTGCCTGGAGTACAAGGGGGAGAAGAAACACCATATATTTT. The rearrangement links TRBV30 to TRBJ1-3, with TRBD1 as a possible D gene (6 bases). V shed 2 bases and J shed 5 bases, with 13 bases lying between them. Germline V lookup: CDR1 GTSNPN, CDR2 SVGIG (reference sequence). This CDR3 has 14 amino acids.

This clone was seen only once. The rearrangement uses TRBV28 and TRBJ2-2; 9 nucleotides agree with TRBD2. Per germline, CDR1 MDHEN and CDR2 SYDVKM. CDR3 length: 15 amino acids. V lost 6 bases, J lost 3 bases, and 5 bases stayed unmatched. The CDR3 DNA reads TGTGCCAGCAGAGTAGCGGGAGTGGACACCGGGGAGCTGTTTTTT. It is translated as CASRVAGVDTGELFF.

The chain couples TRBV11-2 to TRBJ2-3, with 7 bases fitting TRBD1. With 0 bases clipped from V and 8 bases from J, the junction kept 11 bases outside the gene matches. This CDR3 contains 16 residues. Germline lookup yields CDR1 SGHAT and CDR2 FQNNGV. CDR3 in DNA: TGTGCCAGCAGCTTAGAATTCGCCGTGACAGGGAGTACGCAGTATTTT. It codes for CASSLEFAVTGSTQYF.

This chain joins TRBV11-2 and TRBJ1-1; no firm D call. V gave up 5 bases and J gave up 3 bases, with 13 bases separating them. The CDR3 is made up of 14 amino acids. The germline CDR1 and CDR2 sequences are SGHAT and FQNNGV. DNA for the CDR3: TGTGCCAGCAGCGCCCGGAGCGCGGACACTGAAGCTTTCTTT. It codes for CASSARSADTEAFF.

Here the CDR3 DNA reads TGTGCCAGCAGCTACAGGGAAGTTGGCTACACCTTC. Amino acid sequence: CASSYREVGYTF. This rearrangement joins TRBV21-1 to TRBJ1-2; the D call in the table, TRBD1, was not verified against the DNA. TRBV21-1 corresponds to a pseudogene. This CDR3 contains 12 residues.

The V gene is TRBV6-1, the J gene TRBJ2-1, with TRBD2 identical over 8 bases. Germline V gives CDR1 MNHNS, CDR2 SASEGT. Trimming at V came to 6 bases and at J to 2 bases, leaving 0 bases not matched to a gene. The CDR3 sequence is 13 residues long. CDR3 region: CASRLAAYNEQFF. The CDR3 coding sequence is TGTGCCAGCAGACTAGCGGCCTACAATGAGCAGTTCTTC.

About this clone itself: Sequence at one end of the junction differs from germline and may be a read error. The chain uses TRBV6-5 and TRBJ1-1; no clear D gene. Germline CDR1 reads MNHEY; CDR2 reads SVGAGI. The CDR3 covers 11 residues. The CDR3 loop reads CASSYSRRPHF. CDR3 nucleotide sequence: TGTGCCAGCAGTTACTCCCGTCGGCCCCACTTT.

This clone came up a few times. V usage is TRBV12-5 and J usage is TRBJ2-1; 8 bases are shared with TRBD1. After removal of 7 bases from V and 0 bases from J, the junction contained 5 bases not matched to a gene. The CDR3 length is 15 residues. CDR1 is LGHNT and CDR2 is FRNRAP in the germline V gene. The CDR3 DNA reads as TGTGCTAGTGCCAGGACAGGGAGCTCCTACAATGAGCAGTTCTTC. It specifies CASARTGSSYNEQFF.

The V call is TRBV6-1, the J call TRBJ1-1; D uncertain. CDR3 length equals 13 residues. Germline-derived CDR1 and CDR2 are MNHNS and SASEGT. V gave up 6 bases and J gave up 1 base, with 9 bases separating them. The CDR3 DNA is TGTGCCAGCAGCTATACAGAGAACACTGAAGCTTTCTTT. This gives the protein CASSYTENTEAFF.

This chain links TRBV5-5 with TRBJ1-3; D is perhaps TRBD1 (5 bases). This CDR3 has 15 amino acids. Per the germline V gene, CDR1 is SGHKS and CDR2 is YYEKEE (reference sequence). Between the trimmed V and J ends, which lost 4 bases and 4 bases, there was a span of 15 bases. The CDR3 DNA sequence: TGTGCCAGCAGCCCATCTCAGGGATTCGGAAACACCATATATTTT. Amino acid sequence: CASSPSQGFGNTIYF.

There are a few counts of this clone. The CDR3 protein is CAISGNQDEKLFF. Written as DNA, the CDR3 is TGTGCCATCAGCGGTAACCAGGACGAAAAACTGTTTTTT. This chain links TRBV10-3 with TRBJ1-4, with unresolved D. The germline CDR1 and CDR2 sequences are ENHRY and SYGVKD. The CDR3 spans 13 residues. V was pared by 6 bases and J by 8 bases, with 13 bases between.

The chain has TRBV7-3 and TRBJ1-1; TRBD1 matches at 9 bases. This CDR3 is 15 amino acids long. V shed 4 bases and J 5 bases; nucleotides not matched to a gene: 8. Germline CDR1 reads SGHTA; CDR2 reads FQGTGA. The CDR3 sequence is CASSSGQGVGTEAFF. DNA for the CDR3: TGTGCCAGCAGCTCGGGACAGGGAGTGGGAACTGAAGCTTTCTTT.

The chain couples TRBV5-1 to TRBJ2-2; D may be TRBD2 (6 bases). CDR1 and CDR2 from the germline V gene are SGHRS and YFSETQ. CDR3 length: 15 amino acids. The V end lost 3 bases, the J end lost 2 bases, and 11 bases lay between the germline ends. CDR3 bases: TGCGCCAGCAGCTGGGGACTTGCTAACACCGGGGAGCTGTTTTTT. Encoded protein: CASSWGLANTGELFF.